Here is one TCR beta chain with its context. No antigen is known for it. These data come from a study of cytotoxic CD8 clonotypes in ibrutinib-treated CLL. Study summary: When averaged across all of the samples, the counts came to roughly 250,000 productive templates and about 90,000 productive rearrangements. Whole-study findings and limits: Baseline clonality was higher than in age-matched healthy donors and moved in step with circulating CD8+ T-cell counts. Clonality went up at ibrutinib response and then declined back toward baseline at progression.

The CDR3 has 18 amino acids. Trimming shortened V by 7 bases and J by 2 bases, and 27 bases separated the two germline ends. CDR1 MNHEY and CDR2 SMNVEV come from the germline V gene (reference sequence). Measured with immunoSEQ multiplex PCR; TCRdb has only the in-frame clones, and not every one. The sample holds some 200,000 clones, about 72% seen once. Specimen: PBMCs, collected after 24 months of ibrutinib treatment. J is TRBJ2-7 and V is TRBV27; D is unclear. This receptor was identified in a human donor with chronic lymphocytic leukemia. DNA for the CDR3: TGTGCCAGCACCCTACGCACTCCGACACTCAGAACAGCCTACGAGCAGTACTTC. This encodes CASTLRTPTLRTAYEQYF.